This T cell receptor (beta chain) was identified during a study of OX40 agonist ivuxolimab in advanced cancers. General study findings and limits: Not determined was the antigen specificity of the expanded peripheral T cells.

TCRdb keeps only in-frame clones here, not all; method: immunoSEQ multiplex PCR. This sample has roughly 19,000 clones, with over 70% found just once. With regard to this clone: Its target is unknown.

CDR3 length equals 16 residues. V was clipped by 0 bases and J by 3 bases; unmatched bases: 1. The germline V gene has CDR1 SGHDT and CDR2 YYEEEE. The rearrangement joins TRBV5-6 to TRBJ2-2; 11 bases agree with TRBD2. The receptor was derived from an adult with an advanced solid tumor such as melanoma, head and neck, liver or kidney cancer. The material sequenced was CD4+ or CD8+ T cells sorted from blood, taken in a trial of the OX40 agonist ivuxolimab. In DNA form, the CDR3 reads TGTGCCAGCAGCTTGGCACTAGCGGGGGACACCGGGGAGCTGTTTTTT. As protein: CASSLALAGDTGELFF.